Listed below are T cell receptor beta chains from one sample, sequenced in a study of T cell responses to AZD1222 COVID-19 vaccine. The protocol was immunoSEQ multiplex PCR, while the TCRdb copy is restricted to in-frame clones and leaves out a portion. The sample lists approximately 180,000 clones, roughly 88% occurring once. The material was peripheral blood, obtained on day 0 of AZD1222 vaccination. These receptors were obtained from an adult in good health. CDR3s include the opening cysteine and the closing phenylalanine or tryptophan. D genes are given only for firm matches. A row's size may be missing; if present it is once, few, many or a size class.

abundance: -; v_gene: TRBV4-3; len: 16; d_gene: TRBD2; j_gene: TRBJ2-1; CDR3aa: CASSPDSGGSYNEQFF; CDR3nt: TGCGCCAGCAGCCCCGATAGCGGGGGGAGCTACAATGAGCAGTTCTTC
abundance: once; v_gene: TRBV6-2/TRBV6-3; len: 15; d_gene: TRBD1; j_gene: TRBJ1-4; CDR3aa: CASSSNRGSNEKLFF; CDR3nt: TGTGCCAGCAGTTCGAACAGGGGGAGTAACGAAAAACTGTTTTTT
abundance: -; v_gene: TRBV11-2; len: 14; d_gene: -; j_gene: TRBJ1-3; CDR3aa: CASSPGLPGNTIYF; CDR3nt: TGTGCCAGCAGCCCTGGTTTGCCCGGAAACACCATATATTTT
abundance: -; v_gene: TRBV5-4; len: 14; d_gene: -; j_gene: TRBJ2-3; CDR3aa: CASSLKTYTDTQYF; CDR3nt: TGTGCCAGCAGCTTGAAGACCTACACAGATACGCAGTATTTT
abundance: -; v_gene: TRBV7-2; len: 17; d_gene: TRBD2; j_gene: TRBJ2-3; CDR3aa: CASSRPGLAGGKGTQYF; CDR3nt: TGTGCCAGCAGCCGCCCCGGACTAGCGGGGGGGAAAGGTACGCAGTATTTT
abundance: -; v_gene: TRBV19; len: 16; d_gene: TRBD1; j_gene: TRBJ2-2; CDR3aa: CASSRVPGQGRGELFF; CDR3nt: TGTGCCAGTAGTAGAGTCCCAGGACAGGGTCGAGGGGAGCTGTTTTTT
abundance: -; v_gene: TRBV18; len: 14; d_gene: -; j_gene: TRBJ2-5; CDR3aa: CASSPTAAQETQYF; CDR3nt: TGTGCCAGCTCACCAACGGCGGCTCAAGAGACCCAGTACTTC
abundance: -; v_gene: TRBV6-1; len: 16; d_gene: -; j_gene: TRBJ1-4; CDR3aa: CASSEWVIGTNEKLFF; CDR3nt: TGTGCCAGCAGTGAATGGGTCATAGGGACTAATGAAAAACTGTTTTTT
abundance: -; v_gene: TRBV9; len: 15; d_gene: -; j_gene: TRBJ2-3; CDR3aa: CASSLRPSSTDTQYF; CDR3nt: TGTGCCAGCAGCTTAAGACCTAGTAGCACAGATACGCAGTATTTT
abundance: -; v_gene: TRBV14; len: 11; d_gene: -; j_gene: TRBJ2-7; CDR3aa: CASSQKYEQYF; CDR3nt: TGTGCCAGCAGCCAAAAATACGAGCAGTACTTC
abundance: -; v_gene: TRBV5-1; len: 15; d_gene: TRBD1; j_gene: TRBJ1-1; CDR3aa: CASSPRGQQGTEAFF; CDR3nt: TGCGCCAGCAGCCCACGGGGGCAACAGGGGACTGAAGCTTTCTTT
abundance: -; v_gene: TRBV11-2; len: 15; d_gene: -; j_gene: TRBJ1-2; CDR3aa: CASSLIGAANYGYTF; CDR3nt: TGTGCCAGCAGCTTAATTGGGGCAGCTAACTATGGCTACACCTTC
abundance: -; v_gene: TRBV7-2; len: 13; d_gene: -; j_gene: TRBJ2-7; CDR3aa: CASSLVWSYEQYF; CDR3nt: TGTGCCAGCAGCTTAGTATGGAGCTACGAGCAGTACTTC
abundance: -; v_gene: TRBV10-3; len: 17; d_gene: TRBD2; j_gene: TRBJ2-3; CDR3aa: CAISASGTSGFTDTQYF; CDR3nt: TGTGCCATCAGTGCAAGTGGTACTAGCGGATTCACAGATACGCAGTATTTT
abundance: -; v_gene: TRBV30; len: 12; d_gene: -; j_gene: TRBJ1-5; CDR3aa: CAWSGNDQPQHF; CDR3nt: TGTGCCTGGAGTGGGAACGATCAGCCCCAGCATTTT
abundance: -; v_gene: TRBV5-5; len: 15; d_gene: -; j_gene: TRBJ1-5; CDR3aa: CASSWGGDSNQPQHF; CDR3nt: TGTGCCAGCAGCTGGGGAGGGGATAGCAATCAGCCCCAGCATTTT
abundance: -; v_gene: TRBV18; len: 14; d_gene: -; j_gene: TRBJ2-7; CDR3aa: CASSPPDVPYEQYF; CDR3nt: TGTGCCAGCTCACCACCAGACGTCCCCTACGAGCAGTACTTC
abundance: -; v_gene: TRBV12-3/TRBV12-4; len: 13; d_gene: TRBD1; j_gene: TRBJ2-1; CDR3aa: CAITGTDYNEQFF; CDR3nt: TGTGCCATCACCGGGACAGACTACAATGAGCAGTTCTTC
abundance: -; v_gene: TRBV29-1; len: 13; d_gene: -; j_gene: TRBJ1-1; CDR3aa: CSVEERDSTEAFF; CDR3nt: TGCAGCGTTGAAGAAAGAGACAGCACTGAAGCTTTCTTT
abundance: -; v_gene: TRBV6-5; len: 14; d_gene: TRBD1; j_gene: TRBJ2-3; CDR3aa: CASQDRRNTDTQYF; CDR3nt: TGTGCCAGCCAGGACAGGAGAAACACAGATACGCAGTATTTT
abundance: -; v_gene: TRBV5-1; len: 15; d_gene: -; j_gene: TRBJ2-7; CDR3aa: CASSLGTYNPYEQYF; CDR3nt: TGCGCCAGCAGCTTAGGGACGTATAACCCCTACGAGCAGTACTTC
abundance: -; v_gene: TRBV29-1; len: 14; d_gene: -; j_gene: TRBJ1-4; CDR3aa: CSAGGGGPDEKLFF; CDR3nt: TGCAGCGCCGGAGGAGGGGGACCGGATGAAAAACTGTTTTTT
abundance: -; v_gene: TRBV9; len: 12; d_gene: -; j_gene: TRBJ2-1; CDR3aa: CASSDTYNEQFF; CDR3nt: TGTGCCAGCAGCGACACTTACAATGAGCAGTTCTTC
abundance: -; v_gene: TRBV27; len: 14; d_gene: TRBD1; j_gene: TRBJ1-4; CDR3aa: CASSETGTDEKLFF; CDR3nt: TGTGCCAGCAGTGAAACCGGGACAGACGAAAAACTGTTTTTT
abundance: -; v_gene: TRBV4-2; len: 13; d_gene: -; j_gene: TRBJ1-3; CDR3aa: CASSRASGNTIYF; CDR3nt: TGTGCCAGCAGCCGGGCCTCTGGAAACACCATATATTTT
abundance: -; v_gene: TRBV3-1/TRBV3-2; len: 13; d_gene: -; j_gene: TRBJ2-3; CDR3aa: CASSSSGADTQYF; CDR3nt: TGTGCCAGCAGCAGTTCGGGGGCCGATACGCAGTATTTT
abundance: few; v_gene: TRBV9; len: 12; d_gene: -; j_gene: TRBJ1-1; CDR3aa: CASSVRSPEAFF; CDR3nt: TGTGCCAGCAGCGTTAGAAGTCCCGAAGCTTTCTTT
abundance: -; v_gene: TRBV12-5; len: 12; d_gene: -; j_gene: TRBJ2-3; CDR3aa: CASGRSTDTQYF; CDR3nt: TGTGCTAGTGGTCGGAGCACAGATACGCAGTATTTT
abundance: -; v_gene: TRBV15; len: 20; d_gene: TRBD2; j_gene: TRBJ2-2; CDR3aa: CATSTPRLAGGTSNTGELFF; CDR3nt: TGTGCCACCAGCACCCCCCGACTAGCGGGGGGGACCTCGAACACCGGGGAGCTGTTTTTT
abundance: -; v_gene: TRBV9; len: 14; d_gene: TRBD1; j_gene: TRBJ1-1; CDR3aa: CASSVSGGPTEAFF; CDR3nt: TGTGCCAGCAGCGTGTCAGGGGGACCCACTGAAGCTTTCTTT
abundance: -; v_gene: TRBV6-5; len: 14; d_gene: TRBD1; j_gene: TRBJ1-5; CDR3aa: CASSTGGWNQPQHF; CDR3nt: TGTGCCAGCAGTACAGGGGGGTGGAATCAGCCCCAGCATTTT
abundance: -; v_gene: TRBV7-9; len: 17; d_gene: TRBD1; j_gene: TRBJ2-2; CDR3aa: CASSLARGQGSTGELFF; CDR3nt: TGTGCCAGCAGCTTAGCGCGGGGACAGGGGAGCACCGGGGAGCTGTTTTTT
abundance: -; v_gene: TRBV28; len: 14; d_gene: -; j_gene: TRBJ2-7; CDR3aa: CASSLPVASYEQYF; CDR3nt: TGTGCCAGCAGTCTACCCGTCGCATCCTACGAGCAGTACTTC
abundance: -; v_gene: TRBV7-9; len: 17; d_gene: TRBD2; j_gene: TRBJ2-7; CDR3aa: CASSTRTSGEQAYEQYF; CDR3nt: TGTGCCAGCAGCACCCGGACTAGCGGGGAGCAAGCCTACGAGCAGTACTTC
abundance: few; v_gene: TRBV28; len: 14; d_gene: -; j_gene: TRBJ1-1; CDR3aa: CASSLVRKNTEAFF; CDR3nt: TGTGCCAGCAGTTTAGTCAGGAAGAACACTGAAGCTTTCTTT
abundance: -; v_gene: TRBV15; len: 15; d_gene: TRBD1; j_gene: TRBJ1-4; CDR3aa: CATSKLDRGHEKLFF; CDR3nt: TGTGCCACCAGCAAGTTAGACAGGGGGCATGAAAAACTGTTTTTT
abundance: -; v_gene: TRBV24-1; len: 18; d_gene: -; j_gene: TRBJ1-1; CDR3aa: CATSSSGRGRAPDTEAFF; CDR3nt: TGTGCCACCAGTTCCTCGGGGCGGGGCCGCGCACCGGACACTGAAGCTTTCTTT
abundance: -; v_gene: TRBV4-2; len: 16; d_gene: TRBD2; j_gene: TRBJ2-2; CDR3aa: CASSQFTSVDTGELFF; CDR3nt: TGTGCCAGCAGCCAATTTACTAGCGTGGACACCGGGGAGCTGTTTTTT
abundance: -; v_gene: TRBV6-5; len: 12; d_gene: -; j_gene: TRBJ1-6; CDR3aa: CASSYRNSPLHF; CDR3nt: TGTGCCAGCAGTTACCGAAATTCACCCCTCCACTTT
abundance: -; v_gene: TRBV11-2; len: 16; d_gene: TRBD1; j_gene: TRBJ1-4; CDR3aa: CASSYQAGTGSEKLFF; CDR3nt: TGTGCCAGCAGCTATCAAGCCGGGACAGGGTCTGAAAAACTGTTTTTT
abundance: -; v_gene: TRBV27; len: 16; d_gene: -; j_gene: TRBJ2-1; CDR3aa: CASSLSLRGSYNEQFF; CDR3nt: TGTGCCAGCAGTTTATCGCTCAGGGGCTCCTACAATGAGCAGTTCTTC
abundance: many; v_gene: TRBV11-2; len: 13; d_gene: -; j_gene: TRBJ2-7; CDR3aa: CASSRPSSYEQYF; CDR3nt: TGTGCCAGCAGTCGACCGAGCTCCTACGAGCAGTACTTC
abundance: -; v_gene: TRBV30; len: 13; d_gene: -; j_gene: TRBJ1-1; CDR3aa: CAWGTRSSTEAFF; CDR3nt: TGTGCCTGGGGGACGCGGTCGAGCACTGAAGCTTTCTTT
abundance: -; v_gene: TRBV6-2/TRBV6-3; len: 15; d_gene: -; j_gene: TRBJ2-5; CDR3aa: CASSYRGGGQETQYF; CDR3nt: TGTGCCAGCAGTTATCGTGGGGGCGGGCAAGAGACCCAGTACTTC
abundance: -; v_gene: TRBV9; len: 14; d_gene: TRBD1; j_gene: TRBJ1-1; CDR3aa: CASSPRTGNTEAFF; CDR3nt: TGTGCCAGCAGCCCCCGGACAGGGAACACTGAAGCTTTCTTT
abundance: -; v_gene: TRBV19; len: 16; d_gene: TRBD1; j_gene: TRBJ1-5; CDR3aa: CASSAPGQGGNQPQHF; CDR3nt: TGTGCCAGTAGTGCTCCGGGACAGGGAGGGAATCAGCCCCAGCATTTT
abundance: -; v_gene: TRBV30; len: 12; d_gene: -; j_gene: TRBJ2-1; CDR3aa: CAWGPRYNEQFF; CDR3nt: TGTGCCTGGGGGCCGCGTTACAATGAGCAGTTCTTC
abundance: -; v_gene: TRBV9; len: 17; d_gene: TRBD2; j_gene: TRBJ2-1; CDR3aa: CASSVRLAGGSYNEQFF; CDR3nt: TGTGCCAGCAGCGTAAGACTAGCGGGGGGCTCTTACAATGAGCAGTTCTTC
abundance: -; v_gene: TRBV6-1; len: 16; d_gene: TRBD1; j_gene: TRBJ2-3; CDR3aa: CASSAPGQGDTDTQYF; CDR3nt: TGTGCCAGCAGTGCACCGGGACAGGGGGACACAGATACGCAGTATTTT
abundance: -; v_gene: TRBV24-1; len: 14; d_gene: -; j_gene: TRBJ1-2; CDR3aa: CATSDPGALYGYTF; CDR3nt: TGTGCCACCAGTGACCCCGGGGCTCTCTATGGCTACACCTTC
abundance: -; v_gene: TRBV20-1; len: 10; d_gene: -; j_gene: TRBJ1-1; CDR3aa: CSAREIEAFF; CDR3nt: TGCAGTGCCCGGGAGATTGAAGCTTTCTTT
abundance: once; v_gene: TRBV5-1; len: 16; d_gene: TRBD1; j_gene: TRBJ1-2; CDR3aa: CASSPADRAFRYGYTF; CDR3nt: TGCGCCAGCAGCCCGGCGGACAGGGCTTTTCGTTATGGCTACACCTTC
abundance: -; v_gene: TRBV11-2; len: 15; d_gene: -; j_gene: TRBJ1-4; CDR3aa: CASTPWEATNEKLFF; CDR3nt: TGTGCCAGCACCCCATGGGAGGCAACTAATGAAAAACTGTTTTTT
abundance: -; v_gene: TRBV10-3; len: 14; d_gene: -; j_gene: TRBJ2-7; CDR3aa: CAISEFGESNEQYF; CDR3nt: TGTGCCATCAGTGAGTTTGGTGAGTCGAACGAGCAGTACTTC
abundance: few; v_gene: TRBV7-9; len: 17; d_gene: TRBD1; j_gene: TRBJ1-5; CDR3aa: CASSLDRGQVNNQPQHF; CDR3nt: TGTGCCAGCAGCTTAGATCGGGGACAGGTAAACAATCAGCCCCAGCATTTT
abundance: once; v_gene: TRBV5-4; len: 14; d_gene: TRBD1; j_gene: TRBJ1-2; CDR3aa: CASSMRTGGYGYTF; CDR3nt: TGTGCCAGCAGCATGCGGACAGGCGGTTATGGCTACACCTTC
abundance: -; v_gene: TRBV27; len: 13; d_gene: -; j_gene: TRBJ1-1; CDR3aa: CASSYTGRTEAFF; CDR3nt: TGTGCCAGCAGTTATACAGGGCGGACTGAAGCTTTCTTT